A selection of T cell receptor beta chains follows, all from one sample in a study of blood T cell repertoires in COVID-19. Produced via immunoSEQ multiplex PCR; TCRdb's table is partial and in-frame only. The sample includes approximately 160,000 clones, approximately 80% of them seen just once. Specimen: peripheral blood. Receptors were obtained from a woman in her fifties or sixties with acute or convalescent COVID-19. Both conserved end residues are part of each CDR3. D genes are given only for firm matches. A row's size may be missing; if present it is once, few, many or a size class.

CDR3aa: CAWSVLGVEQYF; CDR3nt: TGTGCCTGGAGTGTTCTCGGGGTCGAGCAGTACTTC; v_gene: TRBV30; abundance: .; j_gene: TRBJ2-7; len: 12; d_gene: .
CDR3aa: CASRLSGERQETQYF; CDR3nt: TGTGCCAGCAGACTTAGCGGGGAACGCCAAGAGACCCAGTACTTC; v_gene: TRBV5-4; abundance: .; j_gene: TRBJ2-5; len: 15; d_gene: TRBD2
CDR3aa: CASSPLAGTDTQYF; CDR3nt: TGTGCCAGCAGTCCCCTAGCGGGGACAGATACGCAGTATTTT; v_gene: TRBV6-4; abundance: .; j_gene: TRBJ2-3; len: 14; d_gene: TRBD2
CDR3aa: CASSQGGTNEKLFF; CDR3nt: TGTGCCAGCAGCCAGGGCGGTACTAATGAAAAACTGTTTTTT; v_gene: TRBV7-2; abundance: .; j_gene: TRBJ1-4; len: 14; d_gene: .
CDR3aa: CASSSSDRGTYGNTIYF; CDR3nt: TGTGCCAGCAGCTCATCAGATCGAGGGACTTATGGAAACACCATATATTTT; v_gene: TRBV11-3; abundance: .; j_gene: TRBJ1-3; len: 17; d_gene: .
CDR3aa: CASSLGTSNEQFF; CDR3nt: TGTGCCAGCAGCTTAGGGACAAGCAATGAGCAGTTCTTC; v_gene: TRBV11-3; abundance: .; j_gene: TRBJ2-1; len: 13; d_gene: .
CDR3aa: CASRHRSEGNQPQHF; CDR3nt: TGTGCCAGCAGGCACCGGAGTGAGGGCAATCAGCCCCAGCATTTT; v_gene: TRBV27; abundance: .; j_gene: TRBJ1-5; len: 15; d_gene: .
CDR3aa: CASSESWGGSETQYF; CDR3nt: TGTGCCAGCAGTGAATCTTGGGGGGGTAGCGAGACCCAGTACTTC; v_gene: TRBV6-1; abundance: few; j_gene: TRBJ2-5; len: 15; d_gene: TRBD2
CDR3aa: CASNKILPGQGNTEAFF; CDR3nt: TGTGCCAGCAACAAAATACTGCCGGGACAGGGGAACACTGAAGCTTTCTTT; v_gene: TRBV7-8; abundance: .; j_gene: TRBJ1-1; len: 17; d_gene: TRBD1
CDR3aa: CAISEFQGTHEQYF; CDR3nt: TGTGCCATCAGTGAGTTTCAGGGGACCCACGAGCAGTACTTC; v_gene: TRBV10-3; abundance: .; j_gene: TRBJ2-7; len: 14; d_gene: .
CDR3aa: CSVARDVGNTGELFF; CDR3nt: TGCAGCGTTGCCCGGGATGTCGGGAACACCGGGGAGCTGTTTTTT; v_gene: TRBV29-1; abundance: .; j_gene: TRBJ2-2; len: 15; d_gene: .
CDR3aa: CASSLGGTGDLYGYTF; CDR3nt: TGTGCCAGCAGCTTAGGGGGGACAGGAGATCTCTATGGCTACACCTTC; v_gene: TRBV7-8; abundance: .; j_gene: TRBJ1-2; len: 16; d_gene: TRBD1
CDR3aa: CASSLEAGGPETQYF; CDR3nt: TGCGCCAGCAGCTTGGAAGCGGGGGGGCCAGAGACCCAGTACTTC; v_gene: TRBV5-1; abundance: .; j_gene: TRBJ2-5; len: 15; d_gene: TRBD2
CDR3aa: CASSYLGGTNEKLFF; CDR3nt: TGTGCCAGCAGTTACCTCGGGGGGACTAATGAAAAACTGTTTTTT; v_gene: TRBV2; abundance: .; j_gene: TRBJ1-4; len: 15; d_gene: .
CDR3aa: CASSLEGTRGNYGYTF; CDR3nt: TGTGCCAGCAGCTTAGAGGGTACCAGGGGGAACTATGGCTACACCTTC; v_gene: TRBV7-2; abundance: .; j_gene: TRBJ1-2; len: 16; d_gene: TRBD1
CDR3aa: CASSNRLKGLAGGNF; CDR3nt: TGTGCCAGCAGCAATCGACTTAAGGGGCTAGCGGGGGGTAACTTC; v_gene: TRBV21-1; abundance: .; j_gene: TRBJ2-5; len: 15; d_gene: .
CDR3aa: CASSPDRGFYEQYF; CDR3nt: TGTGCCAGCAGCCCGGACAGGGGTTTCTACGAGCAGTACTTC; v_gene: TRBV14; abundance: .; j_gene: TRBJ2-7; len: 14; d_gene: TRBD1
CDR3aa: CASSLPTGSYSPLHF; CDR3nt: TGTGCCAGCAGCTTACCGACAGGGAGTTACTCACCCCTCCACTTT; v_gene: TRBV7-8; abundance: .; j_gene: TRBJ1-6; len: 15; d_gene: TRBD1
CDR3aa: CASLPGTGFNEQFF; CDR3nt: TGTGCCAGCCTACCCGGGACAGGGTTCAATGAGCAGTTCTTC; v_gene: TRBV6-5; abundance: .; j_gene: TRBJ2-1; len: 14; d_gene: TRBD1
CDR3aa: CASRRGQANTEAFF; CDR3nt: TGTGCCAGCAGAAGGGGACAGGCCAACACTGAAGCTTTCTTT; v_gene: TRBV2; abundance: .; j_gene: TRBJ1-1; len: 14; d_gene: TRBD1
CDR3aa: CASSIERKGHAQPQHF; CDR3nt: TGTGCCAGTAGTATAGAGAGAAAGGGGCACGCTCAGCCCCAGCATTTT; v_gene: TRBV19; abundance: .; j_gene: TRBJ1-5; len: 16; d_gene: .
CDR3aa: CASSLQGPPREQYF; CDR3nt: TGTGCTAGCAGTTTACAGGGGCCCCCTCGCGAGCAGTACTTC; v_gene: TRBV28; abundance: .; j_gene: TRBJ2-7; len: 14; d_gene: TRBD1
CDR3aa: CASSIAAVVGGSYGYTF; CDR3nt: TGTGCCAGTAGTATAGCGGCCGTCGTTGGGGGCTCCTATGGCTACACCTTC; v_gene: TRBV19; abundance: few; j_gene: TRBJ1-2; len: 17; d_gene: .
CDR3aa: CASSLAQGGENEKLFF; CDR3nt: TGTGCCAGCAGCCTCGCACAGGGGGGGGAGAATGAAAAACTGTTTTTT; v_gene: TRBV7-9; abundance: .; j_gene: TRBJ1-4; len: 16; d_gene: TRBD1
CDR3aa: CASSSTGDPDTQYF; CDR3nt: TGTGCCAGCAGTTCGACAGGGGATCCAGATACGCAGTATTTT; v_gene: TRBV5-5; abundance: .; j_gene: TRBJ2-3; len: 14; d_gene: TRBD1
CDR3aa: CASSTTDLAKNIQYF; CDR3nt: TGTGCCAGCAGCACGACAGACCTAGCCAAAAACATTCAGTACTTC; v_gene: TRBV5-6; abundance: .; j_gene: TRBJ2-4; len: 15; d_gene: .
CDR3aa: CASSGQGSTDTQYF; CDR3nt: TGTGCCAGCAGCGGACAGGGTAGCACAGATACGCAGTATTTT; v_gene: TRBV2; abundance: .; j_gene: TRBJ2-3; len: 14; d_gene: TRBD1